The 19 T cell receptor beta chains given below trace back to one sample, sequenced in a study of cytomegalovirus exposure and HLA in healthy donors. This PCR relied on a set of 60 Vbeta primers and 13 Jbeta primers. Clones were read by immunoSEQ multiplex PCR, and TCRdb kept only the in-frame ones, dropping some. The sample has 150,000 to 200,000 clones; roughly 88% are singletons. The sample comprised PBMCs. These receptors originate from a boy under 10 years old in good health and CMV-seronegative.

In this sample, this clone turned up a few times. The chain uses TRBV4-2 and TRBJ2-3; possible D gene TRBD1, 6 bases. CDR1 LGHNA and CDR2 YNFKEQ come from the germline V gene. Trimming shortened V by 0 bases and J by 2 bases, and 21 bases separated the two germline ends. CDR3 length: 19 residues. The chain's CDR3 is CASSQERMGANLNTDTQYF. CDR3 sequence (DNA): TGTGCCAGCAGCCAAGAAAGGATGGGGGCTAATCTAAACACAGATACGCAGTATTTT.

V usage is TRBV7-2 and J usage is TRBJ2-5, with D perhaps TRBD2 (6 bases). Germline lookup yields CDR1 SGHTA and CDR2 FQGNSA. Between the trimmed V and J ends, which lost 3 bases and 4 bases, there was a span of 9 bases. The CDR3 covers 13 residues. This CDR3 is CASSLGLAETQYF. CDR3 nucleotides: TGTGCCAGCAGCTTGGGACTGGCAGAGACCCAGTACTTC.

This chain connects TRBV15 to TRBJ2-2; TRBD1 is a possible D gene (6 bases). V was trimmed by 7 bases and J by 7 bases, leaving 16 bases between them. This CDR3 spans 14 amino acids. Germline CDR1 LNHNV, CDR2 YYDKDF (reference sequence). The DNA for the CDR3 is TGTGCCACCACAAGGACAGCGAGGGGCGGGGAGCTGTTTTTT. Translating it yields CATTRTARGGELFF.

This sequence joins TRBV7-9 and TRBJ2-7; no reliable D call. CDR1 and CDR2 from the germline V gene are SEHNR and FQNEAQ (reference sequence). The CDR3 has 15 residues. V lost 3 bases, J lost 2 bases, and 14 bases lay in between. This CDR3 reads CASSFFSASTYEQYF. The CDR3, as DNA: TGTGCCAGCAGCTTTTTTTCCGCGTCTACCTACGAGCAGTACTTC.

As DNA, the CDR3 is TGCGCCAGCAGCCGAACACATACAGGGATTAGCTCCTATAATTCACCCCTCCACTTT. This encodes CASSRTHTGISSYNSPLHF. The rearrangement uses TRBV5-1 and TRBJ1-6; possibly TRBD1 for D (6 bases). Germline assignment: CDR1 SGHRS and CDR2 YFSETQ. V dropped 4 bases and J dropped 0 bases, with 20 bases sitting between them. The CDR3 is 19 residues long.

The chain is built from TRBV7-2 and TRBJ2-7; 14 bases are a match to TRBD2. This CDR3 has 17 amino acids. CDR1 is SGHTA and CDR2 is FQGNSA in the germline V gene. Trimming at V came to 1 base and at J to 2 bases, leaving 4 bases not matched to a gene. DNA of the CDR3: TGTGCCAGCAGCTTAGGGGGACTAGCGGGGGCACCCTACGAGCAGTACTTC. Translated, it gives CASSLGGLAGAPYEQYF.

V gene TRBV7-3 combines with J gene TRBJ2-7; D might be TRBD1 (5 bases). CDR1 SGHTA and CDR2 FQGTGA come from the germline V gene. The CDR3 is made up of 13 amino acids. Trimming took 5 bases from V and 2 from J, leaving 10 bases between them. CDR3 region: CASSIGDTYEQYF. Here the CDR3 DNA reads TGTGCCAGCAGCATAGGGGATACCTACGAGCAGTACTTC.

The J gene is TRBJ1-5, the V gene TRBV30; TRBD1 might be the D (6 bases). This CDR3 comprises 14 residues. Germline V gene sequence: CDR1 GTSNPN, CDR2 SVGIG (reference sequence). Trimming took off 0 bases at V and 4 bases at J, with 10 bases between the two ends. CDR3 sequence (DNA): TGTGCCTGGAGTGTACTAGGGGGAAATCAGCCCCAGCATTTT. This encodes CAWSVLGGNQPQHF.

The chain is built from TRBV25-1 and TRBJ2-5; tentative D call: TRBD1 (6 bases). The germline V and J ends were trimmed by 5 bases and 5 bases, with 12 bases remaining between them. Germline CDR1 reads MGHDK; CDR2 reads SYGVNS. The CDR3 spans 13 residues. The CDR3 DNA reads TGTGCCAGCAGTCACCCCCAGGGGGAGACCCAGTACTTC. This encodes CASSHPQGETQYF. Using reference TRBV25-1 and TRBJ2-5 for the parts outside the CDR3, the full variable domain is EADIYQTPRYLVIGTGKKITLECSQTMGHDKMYWYQQDPGMELHLIHYSYGVNSTEKGDLSSESTVSRIRTEHFPLTLESARPSHTSQYLCASSHPQGETQYFGPGTRLLVL.

The chain couples TRBV27 to TRBJ2-5, with 13 bases fitting TRBD2. Germline CDR1 is MNHEY and CDR2 is SMNVEV (reference sequence). The CDR3 runs 18 residues. With V trimmed by 6 bases and J by 2 bases, 12 bases remained unmatched. DNA for the CDR3: TGTGCCAGCAGACAACTAGCGGGAGGGCCGGTTTTGCAAGAGACCCAGTACTTC. Amino acid sequence: CASRQLAGGPVLQETQYF.

The sample holds a few counts of this clone. The J gene is TRBJ1-3, the V gene TRBV19; no definite D call. Germline V CDR1 and CDR2: LNHDA, SQIVND (reference sequence). Trimming pared 5 bases from V and 2 bases from J, leaving 10 bases between. The length of the CDR3 is 14 residues. The chain's CDR3 is CASSDGGTGNTIYF. CDR3 nucleotides: TGTGCCAGTAGTGACGGCGGGACTGGAAACACCATATATTTT.

The chain is built from TRBV9 and TRBJ2-2; no clear D gene. CDR3 size: 16 residues. Germline values: CDR1 SGDLS, CDR2 YYNGEE. V lost 2 bases and J 8 bases, leaving 19 bases between the germline ends. The CDR3 nucleotides are TGTGCCAGCAGCGTCACCCCTCAGTCGACTGGGGGGGAGCTGTTTTTT. Protein: CASSVTPQSTGGELFF.

This chain joins TRBV7-6 and TRBJ2-1; 7 bases line up with TRBD2. V lost 8 bases to trimming and J lost 5 bases; unmatched junction nucleotides: 6. Germline V gene lookup returns CDR1 SGHVS and CDR2 FNYEAQ. This CDR3 spans 13 amino acids. The CDR3 DNA sequence: TGTGCCAGCTTGGCGGGAGATAACAATGAGCAGTTCTTC. Its protein is CASLAGDNNEQFF. Full variable domain (remainder filled in from reference TRBV7-6 and TRBJ2-1): GAGVSQSPRYKVTKRGQDVALRCDPISGHVSLYWYRQALGQGPEFLTYFNYEAQQDKSGLPNDRFSAERPEGSISTLTIQRTEQRDSAMYRCASLAGDNNEQFFGPGTRLTVL.

The rearrangement links TRBV2 to TRBJ1-1, with a weak D call TRBD1 (5 bases). This CDR3 has 14 amino acids. V lost 1 base, J lost 1 base, and 7 bases lay in between. The germline V gene encodes CDR1 SNHLY and CDR2 FYNNEI. For the CDR3, the DNA is TGTGCCAGCAGTGAAGGGACAAGGAACACTGAAGCTTTCTTT. It codes for CASSEGTRNTEAFF.

The genes are TRBV18 and TRBJ1-2; D remains ambiguous. This CDR3 is 15 amino acids long. The germline gives CDR1 KGHSH, CDR2 LQKENI. V gave up 3 bases and J gave up 5 bases, with 16 bases separating them. CDR3 coding DNA: TGTGCCAGCTCACCTTCCTTGGAACCAGGATATGGCTACACCTTC. Its translation: CASSPSLEPGYGYTF. Filled out from reference TRBV18 and TRBJ1-2, the complete variable domain reads NAGVMQNPRHLVRRRGQEARLRCSPMKGHSHVYWYRQLPEEGLKFMVYLQKENIIDESGMPKERFSAEFPKEGPSILRIQQVVRGDSAAYFCASSPSLEPGYGYTFGSGTRLTVV.

This clone was counted only a few times. The chain joins TRBV29-1 to TRBJ2-1, with 9 bases matching TRBD1. Germline V gene sequence: CDR1 SQVTM, CDR2 ANQGSEA. The CDR3 covers 13 residues. V shed 3 bases and J 6 bases; nucleotides not matched to a gene: 3. The CDR3 coding sequence is TGCAGCGTTGATGGGACAGGGCGCAATGAGCAGTTCTTC. Translation gives CSVDGTGRNEQFF.

The chain couples TRBV9 to TRBJ2-3, with 13 bases fitting TRBD2. This CDR3 region has 19 residues. Germline CDR1 reads SGDLS; CDR2 reads YYNGEE. The V segment lost 4 bases and the J segment 1 base; nucleotides outside the gene matches: 12. CDR3 residues: CASSPTGTSGTIGTDTQYF. The CDR3 region has the DNA TGTGCCAGCAGCCCCACCGGGACTAGCGGGACTATTGGCACAGATACGCAGTATTTT.

The chain uses TRBV5-5 and TRBJ1-1; the D gene is possibly TRBD1 (6 bases). CDR3 length: 15 amino acids. Germline CDR1 SGHKS, CDR2 YYEKEE (reference sequence). V was cut by 1 base and J by 3 bases, with 13 bases left in between. CDR3: CASSLWGREDTEAFF. CDR3 nucleotide sequence: TGTGCCAGCAGCTTGTGGGGGCGGGAGGACACTGAAGCTTTCTTT.

J is TRBJ2-3 and V is TRBV27; D might be TRBD2 (6 bases). Germline V gene sequence: CDR1 MNHEY, CDR2 SMNVEV (reference sequence). The CDR3 consists of 17 residues. Trimming stripped 5 bases from V and 0 bases from J, with 18 bases between. The CDR3 region is CASSPRGVPPSTDTQYF. CDR3 DNA: TGTGCCAGCAGTCCCCGCGGGGTTCCTCCCAGCACAGATACGCAGTATTTT.